The present TCR beta chain was sequenced within a study of CD8+CD57+ T cells in acquired aplastic anemia. Study summary: Sorting CD4+ and CD8+ cells gave DNA averaging about 2.9 ug.

This clonotype came up many times. Genomic DNA provided the template from which TCR beta VDJ and CDR3 profiles were obtained. TCRdb itself ran the reads through MiXCR, one entry per CDR3 protein. The sample has 250,000 to 350,000 distinct CDR3 sequences, approximately 55% seen once; the top ten hold 8%. Trimming removed 4 bases from V and 0 bases from J, with 7 bases in between. The germline V gene encodes CDR1 SGHRS and CDR2 YFSETQ. The CDR3 has 14 residues. Sequencing was performed on sorted CD4+, CD8+, or CD8+CD57+ T cells (not recorded which) from PBMCs. The sequence came from a human donor with severe aplastic anemia or a healthy control (not recorded which). J is TRBJ1-4 and V is TRBV5-1; the D is unclear. CDR3 coding DNA: TGCGCCAGCAGCCCGGATCCAACTAATGAAAAACTGTTTTTT. Translating it yields CASSPDPTNEKLFF.